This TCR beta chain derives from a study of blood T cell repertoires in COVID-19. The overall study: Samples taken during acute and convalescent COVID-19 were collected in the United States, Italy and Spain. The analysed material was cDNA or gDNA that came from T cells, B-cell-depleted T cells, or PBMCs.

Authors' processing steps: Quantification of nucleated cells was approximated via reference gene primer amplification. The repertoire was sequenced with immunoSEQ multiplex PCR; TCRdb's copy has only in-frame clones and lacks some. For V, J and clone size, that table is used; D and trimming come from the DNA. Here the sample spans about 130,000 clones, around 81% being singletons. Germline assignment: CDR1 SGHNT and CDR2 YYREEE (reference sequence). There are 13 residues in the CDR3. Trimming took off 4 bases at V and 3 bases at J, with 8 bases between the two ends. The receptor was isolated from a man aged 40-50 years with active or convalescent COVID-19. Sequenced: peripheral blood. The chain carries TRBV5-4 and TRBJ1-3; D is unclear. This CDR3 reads CASSQYDGNTIYF. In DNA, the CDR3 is TGTGCCAGCAGCCAGTACGATGGAAACACCATATATTTT.